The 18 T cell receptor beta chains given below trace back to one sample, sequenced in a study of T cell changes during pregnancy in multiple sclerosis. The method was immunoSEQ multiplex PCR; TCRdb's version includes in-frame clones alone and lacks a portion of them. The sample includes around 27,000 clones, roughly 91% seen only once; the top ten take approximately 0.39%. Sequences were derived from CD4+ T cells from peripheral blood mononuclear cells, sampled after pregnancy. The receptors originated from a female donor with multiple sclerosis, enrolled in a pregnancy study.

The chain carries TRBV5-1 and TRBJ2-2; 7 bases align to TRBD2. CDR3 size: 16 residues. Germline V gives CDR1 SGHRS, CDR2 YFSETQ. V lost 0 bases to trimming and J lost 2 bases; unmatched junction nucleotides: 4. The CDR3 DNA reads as TGCGCCAGCAGCTTGGGGCTAGCGGTAAACACCGGGGAGCTGTTTTTT. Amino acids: CASSLGLAVNTGELFF.

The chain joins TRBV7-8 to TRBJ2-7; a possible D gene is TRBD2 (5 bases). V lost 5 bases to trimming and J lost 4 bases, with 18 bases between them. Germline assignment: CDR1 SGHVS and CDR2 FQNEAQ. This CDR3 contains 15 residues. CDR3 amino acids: CASSIPRASIYEQYF. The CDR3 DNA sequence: TGTGCCAGCAGCATCCCGAGGGCAAGTATATACGAGCAGTACTTC.

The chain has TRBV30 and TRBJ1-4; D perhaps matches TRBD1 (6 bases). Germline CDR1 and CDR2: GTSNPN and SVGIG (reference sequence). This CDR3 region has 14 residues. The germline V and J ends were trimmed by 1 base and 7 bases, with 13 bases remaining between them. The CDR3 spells CAWSGGGQGEKLFF. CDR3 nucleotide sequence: TGTGCCTGGAGTGGGGGGGGGCAGGGTGAAAAACTGTTTTTT.

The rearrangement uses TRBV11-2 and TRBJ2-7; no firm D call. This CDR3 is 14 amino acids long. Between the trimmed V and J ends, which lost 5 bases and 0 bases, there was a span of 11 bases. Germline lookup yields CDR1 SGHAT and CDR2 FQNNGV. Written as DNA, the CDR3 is TGTGCCAGCAGCCTCCAATTTAGCTCCTACGAGCAGTACTTC. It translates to CASSLQFSSYEQYF.

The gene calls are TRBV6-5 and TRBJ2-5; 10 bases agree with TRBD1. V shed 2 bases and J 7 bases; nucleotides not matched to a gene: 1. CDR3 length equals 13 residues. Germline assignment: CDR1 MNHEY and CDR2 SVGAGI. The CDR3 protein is CASSYRDRGTQYF. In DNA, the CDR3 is TGTGCCAGCAGTTACCGGGACAGGGGGACCCAGTACTTC.

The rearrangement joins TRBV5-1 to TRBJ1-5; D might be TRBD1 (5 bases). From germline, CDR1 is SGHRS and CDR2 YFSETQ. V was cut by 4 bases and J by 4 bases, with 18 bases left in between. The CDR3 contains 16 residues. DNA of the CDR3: TGCGCCAGCAGCATTGGACACGGGGGGGGAAATCAGCCCCAGCATTTT. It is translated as CASSIGHGGGNQPQHF.

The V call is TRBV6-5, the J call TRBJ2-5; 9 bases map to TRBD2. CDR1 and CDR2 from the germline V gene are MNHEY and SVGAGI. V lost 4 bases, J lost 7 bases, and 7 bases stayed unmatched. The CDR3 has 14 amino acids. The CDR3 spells CASSSLAGMGTQYF. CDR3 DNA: TGTGCCAGCAGTTCCCTAGCGGGGATGGGGACCCAGTACTTC.

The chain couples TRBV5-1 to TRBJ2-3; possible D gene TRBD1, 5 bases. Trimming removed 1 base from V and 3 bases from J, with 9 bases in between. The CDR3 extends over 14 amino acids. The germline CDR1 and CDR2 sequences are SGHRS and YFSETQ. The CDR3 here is CASSLNKGTDTQYF. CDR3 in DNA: TGCGCCAGCAGCTTGAATAAGGGGACAGATACGCAGTATTTT.

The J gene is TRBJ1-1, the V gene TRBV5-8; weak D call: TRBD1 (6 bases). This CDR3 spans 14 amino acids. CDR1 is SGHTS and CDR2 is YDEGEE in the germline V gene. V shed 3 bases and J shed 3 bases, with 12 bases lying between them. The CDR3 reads CASSSTGFHTEAFF. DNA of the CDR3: TGTGCCAGCAGCTCGACAGGATTCCACACTGAAGCTTTCTTT.

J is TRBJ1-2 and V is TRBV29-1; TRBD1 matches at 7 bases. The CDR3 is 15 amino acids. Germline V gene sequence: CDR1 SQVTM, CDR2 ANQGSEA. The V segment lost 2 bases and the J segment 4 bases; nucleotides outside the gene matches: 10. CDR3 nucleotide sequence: TGCAGCGTTGAAAAGGACAGGTCGAAAGGCTATGGCTACACCTTC. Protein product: CSVEKDRSKGYGYTF.

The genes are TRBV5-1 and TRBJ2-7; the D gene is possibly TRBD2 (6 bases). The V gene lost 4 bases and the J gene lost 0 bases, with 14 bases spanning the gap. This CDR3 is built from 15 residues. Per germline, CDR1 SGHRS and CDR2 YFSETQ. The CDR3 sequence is CASSVGTGSSYEQYF. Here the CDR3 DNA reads TGCGCCAGCAGCGTAGGGACTGGAAGCTCCTACGAGCAGTACTTC.

This chain's CDR3 is CASSIQQGANTEAFF. The CDR3 DNA sequence: TGTGCCAGCAGCATCCAACAGGGGGCGAACACTGAAGCTTTCTTT. The rearrangement links TRBV9 to TRBJ1-1; 9 bases are a match to TRBD1. Germline CDR1 is SGDLS and CDR2 is YYNGEE. Unmatched junction bases numbered 5, after V lost 4 bases and J lost 1 base. This CDR3 comprises 15 residues. The variable domain in full, completed from reference TRBV9 and TRBJ1-1, reads DSGVTQTPKHLITATGQRVTLRCSPRSGDLSVYWYQQSLDQGLQFLIQYYNGEERAKGNILERFSAQQFPDLHSELNLSSLELGDSALYFCASSIQQGANTEAFFGQGTRLTVV.

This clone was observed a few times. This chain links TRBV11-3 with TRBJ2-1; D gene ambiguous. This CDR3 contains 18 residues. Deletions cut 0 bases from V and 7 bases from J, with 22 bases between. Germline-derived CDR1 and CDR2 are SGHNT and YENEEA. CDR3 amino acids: CASSLDQSGSGVSNEQFF. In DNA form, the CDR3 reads TGTGCCAGCAGCTTAGATCAAAGTGGTTCCGGTGTTAGTAATGAGCAGTTCTTC.

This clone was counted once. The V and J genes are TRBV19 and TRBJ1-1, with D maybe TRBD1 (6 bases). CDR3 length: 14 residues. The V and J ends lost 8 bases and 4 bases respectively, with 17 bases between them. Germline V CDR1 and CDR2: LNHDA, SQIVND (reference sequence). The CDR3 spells CASLQGHWGTEAFF. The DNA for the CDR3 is TGTGCCAGTCTACAGGGACATTGGGGCACTGAAGCTTTCTTT.

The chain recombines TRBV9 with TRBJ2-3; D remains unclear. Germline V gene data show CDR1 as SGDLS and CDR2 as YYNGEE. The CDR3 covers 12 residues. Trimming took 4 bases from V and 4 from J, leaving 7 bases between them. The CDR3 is CASSTLADTQYF. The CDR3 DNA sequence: TGTGCCAGCAGCACCCTAGCAGATACGCAGTATTTT.

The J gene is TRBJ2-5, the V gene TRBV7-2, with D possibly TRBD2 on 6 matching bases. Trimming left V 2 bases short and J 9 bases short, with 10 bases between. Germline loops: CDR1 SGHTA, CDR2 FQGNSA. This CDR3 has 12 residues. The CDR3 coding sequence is TGTGCCAGCAGCTTATGGGCGGGACCCCAGTACTTC. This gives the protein CASSLWAGPQYF.

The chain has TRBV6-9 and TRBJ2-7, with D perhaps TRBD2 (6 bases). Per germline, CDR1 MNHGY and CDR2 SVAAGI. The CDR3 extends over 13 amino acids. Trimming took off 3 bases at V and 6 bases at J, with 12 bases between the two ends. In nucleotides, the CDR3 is TGTGCCAGCAGTTACGGCCGGGGGACCGAGCAGTACTTC. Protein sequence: CASSYGRGTEQYF.

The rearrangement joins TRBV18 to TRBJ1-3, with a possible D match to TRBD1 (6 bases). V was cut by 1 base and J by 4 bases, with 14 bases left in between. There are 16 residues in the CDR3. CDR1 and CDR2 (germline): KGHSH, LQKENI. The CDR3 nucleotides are TGTGCCAGCTCACCACTTCACGACAGGTCGGGAAACACCATATATTTT. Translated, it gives CASSPLHDRSGNTIYF. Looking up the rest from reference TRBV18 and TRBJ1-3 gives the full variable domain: NAGVMQNPRHLVRRRGQEARLRCSPMKGHSHVYWYRQLPEEGLKFMVYLQKENIIDESGMPKERFSAEFPKEGPSILRIQQVVRGDSAAYFCASSPLHDRSGNTIYFGEGSWLTVV.